The 21 T cell receptor beta chains listed next were all sequenced from one sample in a study of blood T cell repertoires in COVID-19. Profiling relied on immunoSEQ multiplex PCR, and the TCRdb table lists in-frame clones only, not all of them. The sample lists about 88,000 clones, roughly 70% occurring once. The specimen was peripheral blood. These receptors originate from a woman aged 55-69 years in a cohort sampled during active or convalescent COVID-19.

The V gene is TRBV5-1, the J gene TRBJ1-2, with TRBD1 identical over 10 bases. The CDR3 runs 14 residues. CDR1 is SGHRS and CDR2 is YFSETQ in the germline V gene. V lost 2 bases, J lost 7 bases, and 5 bases stayed unmatched. The CDR3 DNA is TGCGCCAGCAGCTTTGACAGGGGGCTCGGTGGCTACACCTTC. Amino acids: CASSFDRGLGGYTF. The whole variable domain, filled in from reference TRBV5-1 and TRBJ1-2, reads KAGVTQTPRYLIKTRGQQVTLSCSPISGHRSVSWYQQTPGQGLQFLFEYFSETQRNKGNFPGRFSGRQFSNSRSEMNVSTLELGDSALYLCASSFDRGLGGYTFGSGTRLTVV.

This sequence joins TRBV5-5 and TRBJ1-3, with 12 bases matching TRBD1. V lost 4 bases to trimming and J lost 9 bases; unmatched junction nucleotides: 8. This CDR3 has 15 amino acids. CDR1 SGHKS and CDR2 YYEKEE come from the germline V gene (reference sequence). CDR3 in DNA: TGTGCCAGCAGCCCGGGGGACAGGGGGCTTCGCACCATATATTTT. Its protein product is CASSPGDRGLRTIYF.

CDR3 nucleotides: TGTGCCAGCAGCTTAACGTATACGGGATTTCAGTACTTC. Encoded protein: CASSLTYTGFQYF. The V and J genes are TRBV7-3 and TRBJ2-4, with D possibly matching TRBD2 (5 bases). V gave up 0 bases and J gave up 11 bases, with 11 bases separating them. Germline V CDR1 and CDR2: SGHTA, FQGTGA. The CDR3 runs to 13 residues.

The chain has TRBV7-3 and TRBJ2-3; 8 positions match TRBD2. This CDR3 has 14 amino acids. The V gene end was trimmed by 5 bases and the J gene end by 0 bases; junction bases not matched to a gene: 1. Germline lookup yields CDR1 SGHTA and CDR2 FQGTGA. CDR3 in amino acids: CASSREGSTDTQYF. CDR3 coding DNA: TGTGCCAGCAGCCGGGAGGGTAGCACAGATACGCAGTATTTT.

This clone was picked up many times. This chain uses TRBV7-8 with TRBJ1-1; 7 positions agree with TRBD1. There are 15 residues in the CDR3. From germline, CDR1 is SGHVS and CDR2 FQNEAQ. Germline trimming cut 1 base from V and 5 bases from J; bases unmatched to any gene: 7. Here the CDR3 reads CASSLGRQGGTEAFF. The CDR3 region has the DNA TGTGCCAGCAGCTTAGGACGACAGGGTGGGACTGAAGCTTTCTTT.

CDR3 nucleotide sequence: TGTGCCAGCAGTGCGGCGGGGGGGCTTGAAGAGACCCAGTACTTC. This gives the protein CASSAAGGLEETQYF. The chain recombines TRBV2 with TRBJ2-5; TRBD2 agrees at 9 bases. The V gene end was trimmed by 4 bases and the J gene end by 3 bases; junction bases not matched to a gene: 6. The CDR3 extends over 15 amino acids. Germline-derived CDR1 and CDR2 are SNHLY and FYNNEI.

The chain joins TRBV3-1 (or the pseudogene TRBV3-2) to TRBJ1-2; the D is unclear. CDR1 LGHDT and CDR2 YNNKEL come from the germline V gene (reference sequence). The CDR3 loop spans 15 amino acids. Trimming removed 4 bases at V and 0 bases at J, with 12 bases between. Here the CDR3 DNA reads TGTGCCAGCAGCCCCCGACATGAAACTAACTATGGCTACACCTTC. Amino acid sequence: CASSPRHETNYGYTF.

This chain uses TRBV24-1 with TRBJ2-7, with 9 positions matching TRBD1. V shed 0 bases, J shed 4 bases, and the junction held 12 bases outside the gene matches. Per germline, CDR1 KGHDR and CDR2 SFDVKD. CDR3 length: 18 residues. DNA of the CDR3: TGTGCCACCAGTGATTTGCCGGTAAGGGACAGGGACACTTACGAGCAGTACTTC. This encodes CATSDLPVRDRDTYEQYF.

The V call is TRBV19, the J call TRBJ2-5; maybe TRBD2 (6 bases). The V gene lost 1 base and the J gene lost 5 bases, with 14 bases spanning the gap. The CDR3 runs 15 residues. Germline loops: CDR1 LNHDA, CDR2 SQIVND (reference sequence). The CDR3 is CASSIGRGREETQYF. The CDR3 DNA reads TGTGCCAGTAGTATAGGGAGGGGCAGGGAGGAGACCCAGTACTTC.

This clone has more than one count but fewer than ten. The rearrangement links TRBV19 to TRBJ1-4; D gene ambiguous. V lost 4 bases and J lost 10, with 16 bases in between. The CDR3 consists of 14 residues. The V gene's germline CDR1 is LNHDA and CDR2 SQIVND (reference sequence). The CDR3 sequence: CASSKTAEEGKLFF. Written as DNA, the CDR3 is TGTGCCAGTAGTAAGACGGCAGAAGAGGGAAAACTGTTTTTT.

The CDR3, as DNA: TGTGCCAGCAGCTACCCAGGGGGGTTCGGAGCTTTCTTT. Protein product: CASSYPGGFGAFF. The chain is built from TRBV11-1 and TRBJ1-1, with 7 bases aligning to TRBD1. This CDR3 has 13 amino acids. Germline V gene lookup returns CDR1 SGHAT and CDR2 FQDESV (reference sequence). The trim removed 4 bases at V and 10 bases at J, leaving 9 bases unmatched.

The chain combines TRBV10-3 with TRBJ2-3; TRBD1 aligns across 8 bases. V lost 6 bases to trimming and J lost 0 bases; unmatched junction nucleotides: 5. Germline V gene data show CDR1 as ENHRY and CDR2 as SYGVKD. The CDR3 runs to 15 residues. CDR3 DNA sequence: TGTGCCATCAGGCCCCGACAGGGGAGCACAGATACGCAGTATTTT. It codes for CAIRPRQGSTDTQYF.

The rearrangement uses TRBV2 and TRBJ1-5, with 9 bases matching TRBD1. The V gene's germline CDR1 is SNHLY and CDR2 FYNNEI. The length of the CDR3 is 14 residues. Trimming at V came to 7 bases and at J to 0 bases, leaving 1 base not matched to a gene. The CDR3 sequence is CASNRGHSNQPQHF. In nucleotides, the CDR3 is TGTGCCAGCAACAGGGGGCATAGCAATCAGCCCCAGCATTTT.

This clone occurred once. At one end, the junction sequence differs from germline, possibly due to a read error. The chain links TRBV11-2 to TRBJ2-3; TRBD1 is a possible D gene (6 bases). Germline lookup yields CDR1 SGHAT and CDR2 FQNNGV. The CDR3 runs 15 residues. CDR3 DNA: TGTGCCAGCAGCCCCCGGGGCAGGGGCACAAATACGCAGTATTTT. Encoded protein: CASSPRGRGTNTQYF.

The V call is TRBV11-3, the J call TRBJ1-1; possible D gene TRBD1, 5 bases. The V gene lost 2 bases and the J gene lost 4 bases, with 8 bases spanning the gap. The germline CDR1 and CDR2 sequences are SGHNT and YENEEA. The CDR3 extends over 13 amino acids. This chain's CDR3 is CASSLLRGTEAFF. CDR3 bases: TGTGCCAGCAGCTTATTAAGGGGCACTGAAGCTTTCTTT.

This clone was counted only a few times. The V gene is TRBV5-1, the J gene TRBJ2-7; 8 bases match TRBD2. Germline V gives CDR1 SGHRS, CDR2 YFSETQ. CDR3 size: 16 residues. Trimming cost V 1 base and J 0 bases; bases outside gene matches: 6. In DNA form, the CDR3 reads TGCGCCAGCAGCTTGAATCCGGGGGGGAGCTCCTACGAGCAGTACTTC. Encoded protein: CASSLNPGGSSYEQYF.

The chain employs TRBV4-1 and TRBJ1-4; TRBD1 matches at 8 bases. CDR1 is MGHRA, CDR2 YSYEKL, per germline. The CDR3 consists of 18 residues. The trim removed 0 bases at V and 6 bases at J, leaving 12 bases unmatched. CDR3 residues: CASSQEGEPDRGDEKLFF. Here the CDR3 DNA reads TGCGCCAGCAGCCAAGAGGGGGAACCCGACAGGGGAGATGAAAAACTGTTTTTT.

This clone was detected only a few times. This chain links TRBV3-1 (or the pseudogene TRBV3-2) with TRBJ1-5; tentatively, D is TRBD1 (6 bases). Germline CDR1 reads LGHDT; CDR2 reads YNNKEL (reference sequence). There are 14 residues in the CDR3. Trimming removed 4 bases from V and 4 bases from J, with 11 bases in between. The CDR3 region has the DNA TGTGCCAGCAGCCTCGGACAGCCTAATCAGCCCCAGCATTTT. Translating gives CASSLGQPNQPQHF.

The V call is TRBV6-5, the J call TRBJ2-3; D remains ambiguous. Germline V gene lookup returns CDR1 MNHEY and CDR2 SVGAGI. This CDR3 is 11 amino acids long. V was shortened by 4 bases and J by 9 bases, with 8 bases between the two germline ends. CDR3 in amino acids: CASSWRGTQYF. The CDR3, as DNA: TGTGCCAGCAGTTGGAGAGGCACGCAGTATTTT.

This chain connects TRBV7-6 to TRBJ2-2, with TRBD1 matching over 7 bases. V was pared by 5 bases and J by 1 base, with 4 bases of the junction left unmatched. This CDR3 is 15 amino acids long. Germline CDR1 and CDR2: SGHVS and FNYEAQ. CDR3 in DNA: TGTGCCAGCAGCGTGAACAGGGGGAACACCGGGGAGCTGTTTTTT. This encodes CASSVNRGNTGELFF.

The chain recombines TRBV27 with TRBJ2-1; D is perhaps TRBD1 (6 bases). The CDR3 runs to 12 residues. Germline CDR1 reads MNHEY; CDR2 reads SMNVEV (reference sequence). In DNA form, the CDR3 reads TGTGCGACCCAATGGGGGCTCAATGAGCAGTTCTTC. It translates to CATQWGLNEQFF.